Each of the 4 T cell receptor beta chains below was sequenced from the same sample in a study of a mutant IDH1 vaccine in newly diagnosed glioma. The sample's time point: week 5, during vaccination. Topical imiquimod was applied with each vaccine dose, which held 300 ug of mutant IDH1 20-mer peptide. For these TCRs, the target antigens are not known. The protocol was immunoSEQ multiplex PCR, while the TCRdb copy is restricted to in-frame clones and leaves out a portion. The data contain about 38,000 clones, around 78% of them singletons. The input for sequencing was PBMCs, taken from a glioma patient whose treatment included an IDH1 peptide vaccine. Source of these receptors: a man between 35 and 55 years old with glioma.

The chain employs TRBV2 and TRBJ2-3; D is unresolved. V was pared by 6 bases and J by 5 bases, with 9 bases between. Looked up from germline, CDR1 is SNHLY and CDR2 is FYNNEI. The CDR3 loop spans 12 amino acids. In DNA form, the CDR3 reads TGTGCCAGCAGACCTACGGGAGATACGCAGTATTTT. Its protein product is CASRPTGDTQYF.

V gene TRBV9 combines with J gene TRBJ2-1; the match to TRBD2 covers 8 bases. The CDR3 consists of 15 residues. From germline, CDR1 is SGDLS and CDR2 YYNGEE. V dropped 2 bases and J dropped 0; count of bases not matched to a gene: 1. DNA for the CDR3: TGTGCCAGCAGCGTGAGCGGGGGCTCCTACAATGAGCAGTTCTTC. Amino acids: CASSVSGGSYNEQFF. Variable domain in full (rest from reference TRBV9 and TRBJ2-1): DSGVTQTPKHLITATGQRVTLRCSPRSGDLSVYWYQQSLDQGLQFLIQYYNGEERAKGNILERFSAQQFPDLHSELNLSSLELGDSALYFCASSVSGGSYNEQFFGPGTRLTVL.

The chain couples TRBV7-2 to TRBJ1-1; 7 positions match TRBD1. Germline V gene lookup returns CDR1 SGHTA and CDR2 FQGNSA. The V and J ends lost 5 bases and 7 bases, in that order; junction bases with no gene match: 7. The length of the CDR3 is 13 residues. DNA for the CDR3: TGTGCCAGCAGCCAGGGACAGTGGCTTGAAGCTTTCTTT. Translation: CASSQGQWLEAFF.

The chain employs TRBV2 and TRBJ1-1; D unclear. The CDR3 is 10 residues long. V lost 4 bases and J 8 bases, leaving 5 bases between the germline ends. The V gene's germline CDR1 is SNHLY and CDR2 FYNNEI. As DNA, the CDR3 is TGTGCCAGCAGTGTTTGGGAAGCTTTCTTT. This gives the protein CASSVWEAFF.